This TCR beta chain was found in a study of spatial heterogeneity in lung cancer. About the research overall: Alpha-chain sequences were consistently detected in smaller numbers than beta-chain sequences. Each distinct TCR and UMI combination averaged more than ten appearances in raw reads.

The CDR3 contains 17 residues. The germline V gene encodes CDR1 LGHNA and CDR2 YSLEER. The V gene lost 0 bases and the J gene lost 7 bases, with 19 bases spanning the gap. Study-wide points: Blood showed ubiquitous tumor TCRs more often at resection than at routine follow-up.

Time point given: sample taken at primary tumor resection. Unsorted whole RNA of tumor, nontumor lung or frozen PBMC was sequenced. Untreated early-stage non-small cell lung cancer patients, 72 in total, were the donors. This clonotype came up many times. The target antigen is unknown. TCRdb independently ran MiXCR on the 5' RACE reads; one entry per CDR3 protein. Found here are roughly 36,000 distinct CDR3 sequences, approximately 6.3% of them singletons; the top ten hold about 9.9%. The sequence was collected from a male donor with early-stage non-small cell lung cancer. The material sequenced was PBMCs, taken at surgery. This sequence joins TRBV4-3 and TRBJ2-1; TRBD2 might be the D (7 bases). As DNA, the CDR3 is TGCGCCAGCAGCCAAGATCTTCGGGCGGGGAGGGGGAATGAGCAGTTCTTC. Amino acids: CASSQDLRAGRGNEQFF.